Listed here is a single T cell receptor (beta chain). Germline-derived CDR1 and CDR2 are WSHSY and SAAADI. The length of the CDR3 is 14 residues. Trimming pared 7 bases from V and 1 base from J, leaving 13 bases between. This entry belongs to a study of shared clonotypes between healthy human individuals. Using immunoSEQ multiplex PCR, the repertoire was profiled, and TCRdb retains in-frame clones only, with some absent. This table holds over 850,000 clones, around 82% found once. This rearrangement joins TRBV10-2 to TRBJ1-1, with D possibly being TRBD1 (5 bases). The sample comprised memory CD4+ T cells from PBMCs. Subset defined: CD45RA-negative fraction. The sequence was obtained from a man younger than 35 in good health. Some clones in this sample may be carry-over from other donors' samples. The CDR3 spells CASMLMGTNTEAFF. The CDR3 region has the DNA TGCGCCAGCATGCTAATGGGGACGAACACTGAAGCTTTCTTT.